The entry below describes one T cell receptor (beta chain). Its antigen remains unidentified. This specimen belongs to a study of blood T cells in healthy people across ages. Findings and caveats of the study: Fewer expanded clones and more diversity marked long-lived versus aged donors.

V lost 4 bases to trimming and J lost 3 bases, with 10 bases between them. The length of the CDR3 is 13 residues. CDR1 is SGHRS and CDR2 is YFSETQ in the germline V gene. Every sample yielded at least 6.5 million isolated PBMCs. Primers used in a second PCR of about 7 to 12 cycles were a sample-barcoded 5' primer and a J-beta primer mix. Samples each returned at least 3 million CDR3-containing paired-end reads. MiXCR was run by TCRdb on the 5' RACE reads, yielding one entry per CDR3 protein. The sample contains 1.5 million or so distinct CDR3 sequences, 35% to 45% of which appear only once. This rearrangement joins TRBV5-1 to TRBJ2-5, with TRBD1 as a possible D gene (6 bases). The sequence was obtained from a woman younger than 35 in good health. Specimen: blood. The CDR3: CASSPEGEETQYF. CDR3 DNA: TGCGCCAGCAGCCCTGAGGGGGAAGAGACCCAGTACTTC.